Below are 6 T cell receptor beta chains sequenced from a single sample in a study of T cell changes during pregnancy in multiple sclerosis. The table came from immunoSEQ multiplex PCR; TCRdb's copy has only in-frame clones and leaves some out. The sample lists over 35,000 clones, approximately 90% occurring once. The material was CD4+ T cells from peripheral blood mononuclear cells, obtained in the first trimester of pregnancy. The receptors here all came from a female donor in good health, enrolled as a control in a pregnancy study.

The rearrangement uses TRBV5-1 and TRBJ2-7, with 7 bases lining up with TRBD1. CDR3 size: 16 residues. V lost 0 bases, J lost 0 bases, and 6 bases stayed unmatched. In germline, CDR1 is SGHRS, CDR2 YFSETQ. In DNA form, the CDR3 reads TGCGCCAGCAGCTTGGCCGGGACAGCCCGCTCCTACGAGCAGTACTTC. As protein: CASSLAGTARSYEQYF.

The CDR3 nucleotides are TGCAGCGTTGAGAACAGGGGGGGGAACTATGGCTACACCTTC. Translating gives CSVENRGGNYGYTF. V is TRBV29-1 and J is TRBJ1-2; 8 bases are shared with TRBD1. Germline V gives CDR1 SQVTM, CDR2 ANQGSEA. The V gene end was trimmed by 3 bases and the J gene end by 2 bases; junction bases not matched to a gene: 5. The CDR3 runs to 14 residues.

The chain recombines TRBV18 with TRBJ2-7; perhaps TRBD1 as D (6 bases). The CDR3 runs 15 residues. Between the trimmed V and J ends, which lost 5 bases and 0 bases, there was a span of 14 bases. Germline V gene lookup returns CDR1 KGHSH and CDR2 LQKENI. The CDR3 DNA is TGTGCCAGCTCAACCACGTCGACAGGCTCCTACGAGCAGTACTTC. Amino acids: CASSTTSTGSYEQYF. Based on the CDR3 plus reference TRBV18 and TRBJ2-7, the full variable domain is NAGVMQNPRHLVRRRGQEARLRCSPMKGHSHVYWYRQLPEEGLKFMVYLQKENIIDESGMPKERFSAEFPKEGPSILRIQQVVRGDSAAYFCASSTTSTGSYEQYFGPGTRLTVT.

The CDR3 DNA sequence: TGTGCCAGCGGACCCCAGGGCATGAACACTGAAGCTTTCTTT. Translation: CASGPQGMNTEAFF. The chain links TRBV4-2 to TRBJ1-1; tentatively, D is TRBD1 (5 bases). V lost 8 bases and J 0 bases, leaving 13 bases between the germline ends. This CDR3 is built from 14 residues. CDR1 and CDR2 from the germline V gene are LGHNA and YNFKEQ.

The V and J genes are TRBV5-6 and TRBJ2-5, with TRBD1 as a possible D gene (5 bases). Germline assignment: CDR1 SGHDT and CDR2 YYEEEE. The V and J ends lost 4 bases and 2 bases respectively, with 12 bases between them. CDR3 size: 14 residues. CDR3 bases: TGTGCCAGCAGCCCAGGAAAGGGGCAAGAGACCCAGTACTTC. It is translated as CASSPGKGQETQYF.

This clone was seen once. The CDR3 DNA reads as TGTGCCAGCAGCTTGACCGACAGGTACACTGAAGCTTTCTTT. Its translation: CASSLTDRYTEAFF. The chain uses TRBV5-4 and TRBJ1-1; maybe TRBD1 (6 bases). The germline V and J ends were trimmed by 1 base and 3 bases, with 10 bases remaining between them. Germline values: CDR1 SGHNT, CDR2 YYREEE (reference sequence). The CDR3 loop spans 14 amino acids.